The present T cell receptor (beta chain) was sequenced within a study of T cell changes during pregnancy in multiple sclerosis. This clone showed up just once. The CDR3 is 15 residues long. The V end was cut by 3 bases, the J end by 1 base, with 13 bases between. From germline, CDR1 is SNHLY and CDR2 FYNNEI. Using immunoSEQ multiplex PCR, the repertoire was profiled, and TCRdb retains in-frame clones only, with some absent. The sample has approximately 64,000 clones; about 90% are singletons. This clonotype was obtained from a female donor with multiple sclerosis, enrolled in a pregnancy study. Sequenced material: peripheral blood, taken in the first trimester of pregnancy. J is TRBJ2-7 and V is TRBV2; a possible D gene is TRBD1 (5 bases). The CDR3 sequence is CASSEPKSGSYEQYF. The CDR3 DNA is TGTGCCAGCAGTGAGCCAAAATCAGGGTCCTACGAGCAGTACTTC.